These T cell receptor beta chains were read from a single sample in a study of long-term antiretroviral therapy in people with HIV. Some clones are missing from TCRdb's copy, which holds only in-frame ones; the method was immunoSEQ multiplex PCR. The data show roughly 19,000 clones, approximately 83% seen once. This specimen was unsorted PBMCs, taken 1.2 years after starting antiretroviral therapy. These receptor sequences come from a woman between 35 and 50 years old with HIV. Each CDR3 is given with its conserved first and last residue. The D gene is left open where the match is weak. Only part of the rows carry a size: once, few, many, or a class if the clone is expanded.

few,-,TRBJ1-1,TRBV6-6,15,CASSTPSGGRIEAFF,TGTGCCAGCAGTACCCCTAGCGGGGGGCGTATTGAAGCTTTCTTT
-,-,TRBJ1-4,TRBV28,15,CASSLSGLGSEKLFF,TGTGCCAGCAGTTTATCCGGGTTGGGGAGTGAAAAACTGTTTTTT
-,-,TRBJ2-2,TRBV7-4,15,CAAPPGPLNTGELFF,TGTGCCGCCCCCCCAGGGCCGTTGAACACCGGGGAGCTGTTTTTT
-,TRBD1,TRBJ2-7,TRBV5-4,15,CASSLEGQGTYEQYF,TGTGCCAGCAGCTTGGAGGGACAGGGGACCTACGAGCAGTACTTC
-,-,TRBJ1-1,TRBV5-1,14,CASSPQGQGTEAFF,TGCGCCAGCAGCCCACAGGGCCAAGGCACTGAAGCTTTCTTT
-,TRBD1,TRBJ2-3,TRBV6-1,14,CASSEWTGPDTQYF,TGTGCCAGCAGTGAATGGACAGGGCCAGATACGCAGTATTTT
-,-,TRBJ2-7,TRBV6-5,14,CASSYSNGAYEQYF,TGTGCCAGCAGTTACTCGAATGGGGCGTACGAGCAGTACTTC
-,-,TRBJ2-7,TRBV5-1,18,CASSLNPPRRDSPYEQYF,TGCGCCAGCAGCTTGAATCCTCCAAGGCGGGATAGTCCCTACGAGCAGTACTTC
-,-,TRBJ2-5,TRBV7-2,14,CASSLAGSQETQYF,TGTGCCAGCAGCTTAGCAGGGAGCCAAGAGACCCAGTACTTC
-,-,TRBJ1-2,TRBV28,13,CASSLFQGDGYTF,TGTGCCAGCAGTTTATTCCAGGGTGATGGCTACACCTTC
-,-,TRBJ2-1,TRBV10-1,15,CASSERPYSYNEQFF,TGCGCCAGCAGTGAACGGCCATATTCCTACAATGAGCAGTTCTTC
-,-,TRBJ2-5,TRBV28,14,CASSFLEPRETQYF,TGTGCCAGCAGTTTCCTGGAACCCCGAGAGACCCAGTACTTC
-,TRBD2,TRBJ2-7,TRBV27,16,CASSLWKRGGFYEQYF,TGTGCCAGCAGTTTGTGGAAGCGGGGTGGGTTTTACGAGCAGTACTTC
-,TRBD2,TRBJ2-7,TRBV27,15,CASSSGLAGGWEQYF,TGTGCCAGCAGTTCGGGACTAGCGGGAGGGTGGGAGCAGTACTTC
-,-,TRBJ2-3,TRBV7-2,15,CASSLEWSQKGTQYF,TGTGCCAGCAGCTTAGAGTGGAGCCAGAAGGGTACGCAGTATTTT
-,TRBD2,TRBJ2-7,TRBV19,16,CASTPRETSGSYEQYF,TGTGCCAGTACCCCCCGTGAGACTAGCGGGTCCTACGAGCAGTACTTC
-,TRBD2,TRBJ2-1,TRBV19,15,CASSIGGSYSNEQFF,TGTGCCAGTAGTATAGGCGGGAGTTATTCCAATGAGCAGTTCTTC
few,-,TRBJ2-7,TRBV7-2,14,CASSLKLGNYEQYF,TGTGCCAGCAGCTTAAAGTTGGGCAACTACGAGCAGTACTTC